Listed below are T cell receptor beta chains from one sample, sequenced in a study of beta chain features in type 1 diabetes. Assay used: immunoSEQ multiplex PCR; TCRdb lists only in-frame clones, some missing. The profile covers 130,000 or so clones, with roughly 10% appearing a single time and under 0.9% taken by the ten largest. Sequenced material: central memory CD4+ T cells from blood. These receptors came from a man under 40 with type 1 diabetes. CDR3s include the opening cysteine and the closing phenylalanine or tryptophan. The D gene is left open where the match is weak. Size is stated for part of the rows, as once, few or many counts, or as a class when the clone is expanded.

J gene,clone size,V gene,D gene,CDR3 protein,CDR3 DNA
TRBJ2-1,many,TRBV7-9,TRBD2,CASSFGAGALYNEQFF,TGTGCCAGCAGCTTCGGAGCGGGGGCCTTATACAATGAGCAGTTCTTC
TRBJ1-6,few,TRBV5-1,TRBD1,CASSRRLGTGDYNSPLHF,TGCGCCAGCAGCCGTCGATTGGGGACAGGGGACTATAATTCACCCCTCCACTTT
TRBJ2-1,few,TRBV2,NA,CASSDFGNEQFF,TGTGCCAGCAGTGATTTCGGGAATGAGCAGTTCTTC
TRBJ1-5,few,TRBV7-9,NA,CASSFNPSGSGGNQPQHF,TGTGCCAGCAGCTTCAATCCATCCGGGAGTGGGGGCAATCAGCCCCAGCATTTT
TRBJ2-7,NA,TRBV21-1,NA,CASSKVALAGFRGEQYF,TGTGCCAGCAGCAAAGTAGCGCTAGCGGGGTTCAGGGGCGAGCAGTACTTC
TRBJ1-2,NA,TRBV7-9,NA,CASSLAQVFYGYTF,TGTGCCAGCAGCTTAGCGCAGGTCTTCTATGGCTACACCTTC
TRBJ1-4,few,TRBV29-1,NA,CSVAGSANEKLFF,TGCAGCGTTGCAGGGTCGGCTAATGAAAAACTGTTTTTT
TRBJ2-2,many,TRBV2,NA,CASSVRNLGNTGELFF,TGTGCCAGCAGTGTGAGGAACTTGGGGAACACCGGGGAGCTGTTTTTT
TRBJ2-6,NA,TRBV10-2,TRBD1,CASRPGQGISGANVLTF,TGCGCCAGCAGACCGGGACAGGGAATCTCCGGGGCCAACGTCCTGACTTTC
TRBJ1-2,NA,TRBV7-2,NA,CASSQPSAYGYTF,TGTGCCAGCAGCCAACCCAGCGCTTACGGCTACACCTTC